This T cell receptor (beta chain) was sequenced for a study of shared clonotypes between healthy human individuals. Only in-frame clones appear in the TCRdb table, and some are missing; sequencing was by immunoSEQ multiplex PCR. The table has about 1 million clones, about three quarters seen once. CDR1 ENHRY and CDR2 SYGVKD come from the germline V gene. CDR3 length: 8 residues. V was clipped by 3 bases and J by 10 bases, with 0 bases between them. The chain carries TRBV10-3 and TRBJ1-1, with unresolved D. This clonotype was obtained from a man aged 18 to 35 in good health. The source material was memory CD4+ T cells sorted from blood. Documented subset: CD45RA-negative fraction. The CDR3 loop is CAISEAFF. In nucleotides, the CDR3 is TGTGCCATCAGTGAAGCTTTCTTT.